Below are 22 T cell receptor beta chains sequenced from a single sample in a study of regulatory T cells in long-lasting Graves disease. Stated time point: persistent/refractory GD, antithyroid drugs over 5 years with positive TRAb. After RNA was extracted from PBMCs, the TCR library was made from it. Construction of the TCR beta libraries employed iRepertoire HTBI primers in conjunction with Arm-PCR of CDR3 regions. Via MiXCR, TCRdb re-called the multiplex PCR reads, giving one row per CDR3 protein. The profile shows 430,000 or so distinct CDR3 sequences, roughly 21% of them singletons. The source material was peripheral blood mononuclear cells (PBMCs), sampled when the disease was refractory, from a patient treated with antithyroid drugs. The receptors shown here come from a female donor with Graves disease.

This clonotype was counted only a few times. This chain uses TRBV7-6 with TRBJ2-5, with TRBD1 matching over 7 bases. This CDR3 has 15 amino acids. The V segment lost 0 bases and the J segment 2 bases; nucleotides outside the gene matches: 3. Germline values: CDR1 SGHVS, CDR2 FNYEAQ. The CDR3 DNA reads TGTGCCAGCAGCTTAGCGAGGGGGCCTCAAGAGACCCAGTACTTC. It encodes CASSLARGPQETQYF.

This clonotype was seen a handful of times. J is TRBJ2-7 and V is TRBV9; the D gene could be TRBD1 or TRBD2 (5 bases each). The CDR3 length is 16 residues. Trimming took 0 bases from V and 0 from J, leaving 13 bases between them. In germline, CDR1 is SGDLS, CDR2 YYNGEE. CDR3 in DNA: TGTGCCAGCAGCGTAGCCCCGACAGACTACTCCTACGAGCAGTACTTC. It specifies CASSVAPTDYSYEQYF.

Ten or more counts support this clonotype. The chain couples TRBV12-3 or TRBV12-4 to TRBJ1-2, with D perhaps TRBD1 (5 bases). CDR3 length: 13 amino acids. V was pared by 5 bases and J by 2 bases, with 9 bases between. The CDR3 here is CASSVGVNYGYTF. In DNA form, the CDR3 reads TGTGCCAGCAGTGTGGGGGTAAACTATGGCTACACCTTC.

This clonotype has a count of ten or more. The rearrangement uses TRBV28 and TRBJ1-5; D remains unclear. The germline V gene has CDR1 MDHEN and CDR2 SYDVKM. The CDR3 runs to 15 residues. Trimming took off 4 bases at V and 1 base at J, with 11 bases between the two ends. CDR3 bases: TGTGCCAGCAGTTCTGTCAGGTGGAGCAATCAGCCCCAGCATTTT. It yields the protein CASSSVRWSNQPQHF.

There are a few counts of this clonotype. The chain links TRBV9 to TRBJ1-6; D is undetermined. The germline CDR1 and CDR2 sequences are SGDLS and YYNGEE. V was clipped by 0 bases and J by 7 bases, with 8 bases between them. The CDR3 extends over 14 amino acids. CDR3 DNA: TGTGCCAGCAGCGTAGAACACAGAAATTCACCCCTCCACTTT. Translation gives CASSVEHRNSPLHF. The complete variable domain, with remaining parts taken from reference TRBV9 and TRBJ1-6, reads DSGVTQTPKHLITATGQRVTLRCSPRSGDLSVYWYQQSLDQGLQFLIQYYNGEERAKGNILERFSAQQFPDLHSELNLSSLELGDSALYFCASSVEHRNSPLHFGNGTRLTVT.

This clonotype was counted a few times. V gene TRBV19 combines with J gene TRBJ2-4, with no clear D. Germline V gene sequence: CDR1 LNHDA, CDR2 SQIVND (reference sequence). V gave up 5 bases and J gave up 3 bases, with 11 bases separating them. CDR3 length: 14 residues. The CDR3 reads CASSLTRDKNIQYF. The CDR3 nucleotides are TGTGCCAGTAGTCTTACACGCGACAAAAACATTCAGTACTTC.

This clonotype was counted at least ten times. The chain combines TRBV30 with TRBJ2-7, with TRBD2 matching 11 bases. Germline CDR1 and CDR2: GTSNPN and SVGIG (reference sequence). This CDR3 has 15 residues. The V segment lost 0 bases and the J segment 4 bases; nucleotides outside the gene matches: 5. This chain's CDR3 is CAWSVWASGGYEQYF. CDR3 nucleotide sequence: TGTGCCTGGAGTGTCTGGGCTAGCGGGGGGTACGAGCAGTACTTC. The complete variable domain, with remaining parts taken from reference TRBV30 and TRBJ2-7, reads SQTIHQWPATLVQPVGSPLSLECTVEGTSNPNLYWYRQAAGRGLQLLFYSVGIGQISSEVPQNLSASRPQDRQFILSSKKLLLSDSGFYLCAWSVWASGGYEQYFGPGTRLTVT.

V gene TRBV5-1 combines with J gene TRBJ1-1; D gene unclear. The length of the CDR3 is 14 residues. Germline V CDR1 and CDR2: SGHRS, YFSETQ. Deletions cut 4 bases from V and 4 bases from J, with 14 bases between. CDR3 amino acids: CASSLNTMGTEAFF. CDR3 DNA: TGCGCCAGCAGCCTGAATACCATGGGCACTGAAGCTTTCTTT.

This clonotype was counted ten times or more. CDR3 coding DNA: TGTGCCAGCAGTTACCAGGGACCCGCTGGAGAGACCCAGTACTTC. Its protein product is CASSYQGPAGETQYF. V and J are TRBV6-5 and TRBJ2-5, with D possibly being TRBD1 or TRBD2 (5 bases each). The CDR3 covers 15 residues. V lost 2 bases and J lost 4, with 14 bases in between. Per the germline V gene, CDR1 is MNHEY and CDR2 is SVGAGI.

This clonotype has ten or more counts. This CDR3 is CASSSRDNGRALYEQYF. DNA of the CDR3: TGTGCCAGCAGCTCGAGAGATAACGGGAGGGCCCTGTACGAGCAGTACTTC. The chain joins TRBV7-2 to TRBJ2-7; 8 bases align to TRBD2. CDR3 length equals 17 residues. The germline V gene has CDR1 SGHTA and CDR2 FQGNSA. With V trimmed by 4 bases and J by 4 bases, 15 bases remained unmatched.

This clonotype was counted many times. This chain links TRBV30 with TRBJ2-2; 7 bases align to TRBD1. The CDR3 sequence is 14 residues long. Germline-derived CDR1 and CDR2 are GTSNPN and SVGIG (reference sequence). V lost 2 bases to trimming and J lost 4 bases; unmatched junction nucleotides: 4. This CDR3 reads CAWSRDSLTGELFF. In DNA, the CDR3 is TGTGCCTGGAGTAGGGACAGCCTCACCGGGGAGCTGTTTTTT.

The CDR3, as DNA: TGTGCCACCCACCTGAACACTGAAGCTTTCTTT. It yields the protein CATHLNTEAFF. The chain links TRBV19 to TRBJ1-1; D is undetermined. Trimming removed 10 bases from V and 0 bases from J, with 6 bases in between. This CDR3 region has 11 residues. CDR1 is LNHDA, CDR2 SQIVND, per germline (reference sequence).

The rearrangement joins TRBV6-1 to TRBJ1-6; D call uncertain. The CDR3 is 12 residues long. Deletions cut 8 bases from V and 5 bases from J, with 7 bases between. Germline CDR1 MNHNS, CDR2 SASEGT. The CDR3 sequence: CASCSNNSPLHF. The CDR3 DNA reads TGTGCCAGCTGCAGTAATAATTCACCCCTCCACTTT.

The chain is built from TRBV12-3 or TRBV12-4 and TRBJ2-1; tentative D call: TRBD2 (6 bases). Trimming took 3 bases from V and 5 from J, leaving 17 bases between them. The CDR3 consists of 16 residues. CDR3 DNA: TGTGCCAGCAGTTTTCCCGGGGCGGGGAAAAACAATGAGCAGTTCTTC. It yields the protein CASSFPGAGKNNEQFF.

V and J are TRBV5-6 and TRBJ2-7; D may be TRBD1 (5 bases). CDR3 length: 19 amino acids. CDR1 and CDR2 (germline): SGHDT, YYEEEE. Trimming cost V 0 bases and J 2 bases, with 24 bases left between them. CDR3 in amino acids: CASSLGQLFPLGGAYEQYF. The CDR3 nucleotides are TGTGCCAGCAGCTTGGGACAGCTTTTTCCTTTGGGTGGTGCCTACGAGCAGTACTTC.

The rearrangement joins TRBV28 to TRBJ2-3; TRBD1 or TRBD2 may be the D gene (5 bases each). Deletions cut 7 bases from V and 0 bases from J, with 17 bases between. The length of the CDR3 is 16 residues. CDR1 is MDHEN and CDR2 is SYDVKM in the germline V gene. This CDR3 is CASIPLGAGSTDTQYF. Here the CDR3 DNA reads TGTGCCAGCATCCCACTTGGGGCGGGCAGCACAGATACGCAGTATTTT.

A few counts support this clonotype. The chain has TRBV2 and TRBJ2-1, with a possible D match to TRBD2 (6 bases). There are 16 residues in the CDR3. V was cut by 3 bases and J by 2 bases, with 14 bases left in between. The germline V gene encodes CDR1 SNHLY and CDR2 FYNNEI. The CDR3 spells CASSDFGRDAYNEQFF. CDR3 DNA: TGTGCCAGCAGTGATTTCGGGCGGGATGCCTACAATGAGCAGTTCTTC.

The chain recombines TRBV7-9 with TRBJ1-3, with a possible D match to TRBD1 (5 bases). The CDR3 runs 14 residues. Trimming shortened V by 6 bases and J by 4 bases, and 13 bases separated the two germline ends. CDR1 SEHNR and CDR2 FQNEAQ come from the germline V gene (reference sequence). CDR3 protein: CASRDGTTGNTIYF. DNA of the CDR3: TGTGCCAGCAGAGATGGGACGACAGGAAACACCATATATTTT.

This clonotype was detected many times. The chain employs TRBV5-6 and TRBJ2-5; the D gene could be TRBD1 or TRBD2 (6 bases each). V was cut by 3 bases and J by 5 bases, with 17 bases left in between. This CDR3 region has 15 residues. Germline CDR1 is SGHDT and CDR2 is YYEEEE. CDR3 loop: CASSSTGAGRETQYF. The DNA of the CDR3 is TGTGCCAGCAGCTCCACGGGGGCAGGGCGTGAGACCCAGTACTTC.

This clonotype was counted between two and nine times. The chain is built from TRBV5-8 and TRBJ2-7; weak D call: TRBD2 (5 bases). The ends were cut back, 5 bases at V and 2 bases at J, with 14 bases in the middle. The CDR3 consists of 14 residues. Germline V lookup: CDR1 SGHTS, CDR2 YDEGEE. The CDR3 sequence is CASRFRRNTYEQYF. CDR3 sequence (DNA): TGTGCCAGCAGGTTTAGGAGGAATACCTACGAGCAGTACTTC.

Ten or more counts support this clonotype. The chain recombines TRBV28 with TRBJ2-5, with 10 nucleotides matching TRBD2. This CDR3 is built from 16 residues. CDR1 and CDR2 (germline): MDHEN, SYDVKM. V lost 7 bases to trimming and J lost 3 bases; unmatched junction nucleotides: 11. DNA of the CDR3: TGTGCCAGCATACCTCGACTAGCGGGTACAGAAGAGACCCAGTACTTC. Amino acid sequence: CASIPRLAGTEETQYF. Complete variable domain (other parts from reference TRBV28 and TRBJ2-5): DVKVTQSSRYLVKRTGEKVFLECVQDMDHENMFWYRQDPGLGLRLIYFSYDVKMKEKGDIPEGYSVSREKKERFSLILESASTNQTSMYLCASIPRLAGTEETQYFGPGTRLLVL.

This clonotype showed up just a few times. The chain recombines TRBV10-3 with TRBJ2-2; TRBD2 matches at 7 bases. The CDR3 extends over 14 amino acids. Unmatched junction bases numbered 5, after V lost 6 bases and J lost 4 bases. The germline CDR1 and CDR2 sequences are ENHRY and SYGVKD. The CDR3 reads CAIRGAGVTGELFF. CDR3 nucleotide sequence: TGTGCCATCAGAGGGGCGGGAGTCACCGGGGAGCTGTTTTTT.